This is a list of T cell receptor beta chains from one sample in a study of blood T cell repertoires in COVID-19. The protocol was immunoSEQ multiplex PCR, while the TCRdb copy is restricted to in-frame clones and leaves out a portion. The table lists 400,000 to 550,000 clones, around 89% of them singletons. The source material was peripheral blood. The source of these receptors is a woman aged 25 to 39 with acute or convalescent COVID-19. CDR3s include the opening cysteine and the closing phenylalanine or tryptophan. D genes are given only for firm matches. A clone size is listed for some rows: how often the clone was seen (once, few, many), or a class if it is expanded.

TRBD1,.,TRBV5-1,TRBJ1-1,CASSLASGTGNTEAFF,TGCGCCAGCAGCTTAGCGTCCGGGACAGGGAACACTGAAGCTTTCTTT
TRBD1,.,TRBV5-1,TRBJ1-6,CASSFGRTGGGFNSPLHF,TGCGCCAGCAGCTTCGGCCGGACAGGGGGCGGATTTAATTCACCCCTCCACTTT
TRBD1,.,TRBV9,TRBJ2-3,CASSGSGTDSTDTQYF,TGTGCCAGCAGCGGATCGGGGACAGACAGCACAGATACGCAGTATTTT
.,.,TRBV30,TRBJ2-1,CALEGYNEQFF,TGTGCCTTGGAGGGCTACAATGAGCAGTTCTTC
TRBD1,.,TRBV4-2,TRBJ1-1,CASSQGIRQGTNTEAFF,TGTGCCAGCAGCCAAGGGATTAGACAGGGGACGAACACTGAAGCTTTCTTT
TRBD2,few,TRBV7-2,TRBJ2-5,CASSPSGGKETQYF,TGTGCCAGCAGCCCTAGCGGGGGAAAAGAGACCCAGTACTTC
TRBD1,.,TRBV28,TRBJ1-1,CASSQTLDRGFFF,TGTGCCAGCAGTCAAACATTGGACAGGGGGTTTTTCTTT
TRBD1,.,TRBV5-6,TRBJ2-5,CASSLSGQGRRETQYF,TGTGCCAGCAGCTTGTCCGGACAGGGTAGAAGAGAGACCCAGTACTTC
.,.,TRBV18,TRBJ2-2,CASFPGTSNTGELFF,TGTGCCAGCTTTCCCGGGACTTCTAACACCGGGGAGCTGTTTTTT
.,.,TRBV5-1,TRBJ2-7,CASSLDWGQSYEQYF,TGCGCCAGCAGCTTGGATTGGGGGCAATCCTACGAGCAGTACTTC
TRBD1,.,TRBV28,TRBJ1-5,CASSRRGLRAGQPQHF,TGTGCCAGCAGTCGTAGGGGGCTTCGGGCAGGTCAGCCCCAGCATTTT
.,.,TRBV29-1,TRBJ2-5,CSVERVWRETQYF,TGCAGCGTTGAGAGGGTTTGGAGAGAGACCCAGTACTTC
.,.,TRBV3-1/TRBV3-2,TRBJ2-5,CASSQEYKTQYF,TGTGCCAGCAGCCAAGAGTATAAGACCCAGTACTTC
.,.,TRBV6-5,TRBJ1-1,CASTGGTEAFF,TGTGCCAGCACCGGGGGCACTGAAGCTTTCTTT
.,.,TRBV29-1,TRBJ2-5,CSSRTVQETQYF,TGCAGCTCTCGGACAGTCCAAGAGACCCAGTACTTC
.,.,TRBV9,TRBJ1-1,CASSASGVAEAFF,TGTGCCAGCAGCGCTTCGGGGGTCGCTGAAGCTTTCTTT
TRBD2,.,TRBV6-6,TRBJ2-3,CASSPSGGSPDTQYF,TGTGCCAGCAGTCCTAGCGGGGGGAGCCCAGATACGCAGTATTTT
.,.,TRBV3-1/TRBV3-2,TRBJ2-7,CASSQVVGGEQYF,TGTGCCAGCAGCCAAGTAGTGGGAGGCGAGCAGTACTTC
TRBD2,.,TRBV10-1,TRBJ2-7,CASSEGGGAFHEQYF,TGCGCCAGCAGTGAAGGCGGGGGGGCCTTCCACGAGCAGTACTTC
TRBD1,.,TRBV6-6,TRBJ1-1,CASSYEDRGFSEAFF,TGTGCCAGCAGTTACGAGGACAGGGGGTTCTCTGAAGCTTTCTTT
.,once,TRBV3-1/TRBV3-2,TRBJ2-7,CASSQGGRYEQYF,TGTGCCAGCAGCCAAGGAGGTCGGTACGAGCAGTACTTC
TRBD1,.,TRBV9,TRBJ1-3,CASSVEGDRGNTIYF,TGTGCCAGCAGCGTAGAAGGGGACAGGGGAAACACCATATATTTT
.,.,TRBV6-5,TRBJ1-1,CARHSRRGKNTEAFF,TGTGCCAGACACTCAAGAAGGGGGAAGAACACTGAAGCTTTCTTT
.,.,TRBV7-3,TRBJ2-1,CASSLGRNYNEQFF,TGTGCCAGCAGCTTAGGCAGAAACTACAATGAGCAGTTCTTC
TRBD2,.,TRBV11-2,TRBJ2-1,CASSPRKASGGAGEQFF,TGTGCCAGCAGCCCCCGAAAGGCTAGCGGGGGGGCGGGTGAGCAGTTCTTC
TRBD2,.,TRBV15,TRBJ2-7,CATSTSGYREQYF,TGTGCCACCAGCACTAGCGGTTACAGGGAGCAGTACTTC
.,.,TRBV10-3,TRBJ1-1,CAISKDIKNTEAFF,TGTGCCATCAGTAAGGACATCAAGAACACTGAAGCTTTCTTT
TRBD1,.,TRBV5-5,TRBJ2-7,CASSRQGGAPSYEQYF,TGTGCCAGCAGCCGACAGGGTGGTGCCCCTTCCTACGAGCAGTACTTC
TRBD2,.,TRBV2,TRBJ2-3,CASSLSGNTDTQYF,TGTGCCAGCAGTCTAAGCGGGAACACAGATACGCAGTATTTT
TRBD1,few,TRBV7-3,TRBJ2-1,CASSSIRGQGVDEQFF,TGTGCCAGCAGCTCCATCCGGGGACAGGGCGTCGATGAGCAGTTCTTC
TRBD2,few,TRBV24-1,TRBJ2-1,CATSDLGVAGGHGEQFF,TGTGCCACCAGTGATTTAGGGGTAGCGGGGGGGCACGGTGAGCAGTTCTTC
TRBD1,.,TRBV2,TRBJ1-4,CASTRDRLNEKLFF,TGTGCCAGCACCAGGGACAGGCTTAATGAAAAACTGTTTTTT
TRBD1,many,TRBV27,TRBJ2-2,CASISSTGLGAGELFF,TGTGCCAGCATCAGCTCGACAGGGTTGGGTGCCGGGGAGCTGTTTTTT
TRBD2,.,TRBV27,TRBJ2-7,CASSLSGLAGTYEQYF,TGTGCCAGCAGTTTATCGGGGCTAGCGGGGACCTACGAGCAGTACTTC
.,.,TRBV7-9,TRBJ1-3,CASSLVGDIRALSGNTIYF,TGTGCCAGCAGCCTCGTAGGGGACATCCGCGCTCTCTCTGGAAACACCATATATTTT
.,.,TRBV6-5,TRBJ1-1,CASSPGTINTEAFF,TGTGCCAGCAGTCCGGGGACAATCAACACTGAAGCTTTCTTT
TRBD1,.,TRBV7-3,TRBJ2-1,CASSLQGTGHNEQFF,TGTGCCAGCAGCTTACAGGGGACAGGACACAATGAGCAGTTCTTC
TRBD1,.,TRBV24-1,TRBJ2-5,CATSDFGTGAETQYF,TGTGCCACCAGTGATTTTGGGACAGGGGCAGAGACCCAGTACTTC
TRBD1,.,TRBV15,TRBJ1-3,CATSRDTTGDYTIYF,TGTGCCACCAGCAGAGATACGACAGGGGATTACACCATATATTTT
.,.,TRBV4-1,TRBJ1-2,CASSQFRFSRERAYGYTF,TGCGCCAGCAGCCAATTCCGCTTTTCCAGGGAGCGGGCCTATGGCTACACCTTC
TRBD2,.,TRBV29-1,TRBJ2-2,CSVEVRGGATGELFF,TGCAGCGTTGAGGTTCGCGGGGGGGCTACCGGGGAGCTGTTTTTT
TRBD2,.,TRBV5-4,TRBJ2-5,CASSWGGRMETQYF,TGTGCCAGCAGCTGGGGGGGAAGGATGGAGACCCAGTACTTC
.,.,TRBV5-1,TRBJ2-3,CASSSGGLRDTQYF,TGCGCCAGCAGCTCAGGGGGGCTCAGAGATACGCAGTATTTT
TRBD2,few,TRBV7-8,TRBJ2-5,CASSTNGGTQETQYF,TGTGCCAGCAGCACAAACGGGGGGACCCAAGAGACCCAGTACTTC
.,.,TRBV19,TRBJ1-1,CASSIRQGYTEAFF,TGTGCCAGTAGTATCAGGCAGGGATACACTGAAGCTTTCTTT
TRBD1,.,TRBV6-1,TRBJ1-2,CASSDLRGESGYTF,TGTGCCAGCAGTGACCTCAGGGGGGAAAGTGGCTACACCTTC
.,.,TRBV5-6,TRBJ1-2,CASSFGTFNYGYTF,TGTGCCAGCAGTTTCGGGACTTTTAACTATGGCTACACCTTC
.,.,TRBV9,TRBJ2-7,CASSVGPGYEQYF,TGTGCCAGCAGCGTAGGTCCAGGCTACGAGCAGTACTTC
.,few,TRBV6-1,TRBJ1-1,CASSEDPGMKAFF,TGTGCCAGCAGTGAAGACCCAGGGATGAAAGCTTTCTTT